This T cell receptor (beta chain) comes out of a study of cytomegalovirus exposure and HLA in healthy donors. Study details: Approximately 180 million T cells yielded 117 million unique TCR beta sequences, as an earlier analysis found.

Study results and limitations: Later analysis showed TCR association rates varying by HLA locus, highest for DRB1 and lowest for HLA-C. Earlier analysis yielded a pattern in which most TCR beta V segments were productive about 87% or about 30% of the time.

As regards this clone: Antigen unknown.

The PCR contained 60 Vbeta and 13 Jbeta primers. Original processing notes: A follow-up analysis tallied 60 million to 85 million unique TCR beta chains, roughly 11 million shared. This table comes from immunoSEQ multiplex PCR, and its TCRdb copy is limited to in-frame clones, with some not included. V, J and clone size derive from that table, while D and trimming were established from the DNA sequence. Of some 97,000 clones detected, approximately 70% appear once; the ten largest clones hold 4.8%. This CDR3 spans 15 amino acids. The trim removed 0 bases at V and 5 bases at J, leaving 2 bases unmatched. Germline V gene data show CDR1 as SGDLS and CDR2 as YYNGEE.

The clonotype comes from a woman younger than 30 in good health and CMV-seropositive. V usage is TRBV9 and J usage is TRBJ2-7; 13 positions match TRBD2. The sample comprised PBMCs. The CDR3 protein is CASSVGTSGRNEQYF. The DNA of the CDR3 is TGTGCCAGCAGCGTAGGGACTAGCGGGAGAAACGAGCAGTACTTC.